Below, 15 T cell receptor beta chains from the same sample are listed, as sequenced in a study of cytomegalovirus exposure and HLA in healthy donors. The assay was immunoSEQ multiplex PCR, and TCRdb's table has in-frame clones only and misses some. Seen here are around 200,000 clones, 85% to 90% observed once, and the top ten hold over 2.5%. Sequenced input: PBMCs. The receptors were gathered from a woman aged 18-29 years in good health and CMV-seronegative.

The chain carries TRBV11-2 and TRBJ2-3; 8 nucleotides line up with TRBD2. V trimming: 3 bases; J trimming: 14 bases; junction bases outside the gene matches: 4. CDR3 length: 11 residues. Germline lookup yields CDR1 SGHAT and CDR2 FQNNGV. This CDR3 is CASSFGTSPYF. DNA for the CDR3: TGTGCCAGCAGCTTCGGGACTAGTCCGTATTTT. Full variable domain (outside the CDR3, taken from reference TRBV11-2 and TRBJ2-3): EAGVAQSPRYKIIEKRQSVAFWCNPISGHATLYWYQQILGQGPKLLIQFQNNGVVDDSQLPKDRFSAERLKGVDSTLKIQPAKLEDSAVYLCASSFGTSPYFGPGTRLTVL.

The rearrangement joins TRBV23-1 to TRBJ2-7, with TRBD1 matching 7 bases. TRBV23-1 carries the ORF label, with uncertain function. J gave up 4 bases and V 2 bases, and 8 bases lay outside the gene matches. This CDR3 comprises 15 residues. CDR3 protein: CASSQRFRGKYEQYF. Here the CDR3 DNA reads TGCGCCAGCAGTCAAAGATTCAGGGGGAAGTACGAGCAGTACTTC.

Only a few counts were recorded for this clone. In DNA form, the CDR3 reads TGTGCCAGCGACGGTCTATTACAGGGGGCGCCGAACATTCAGTACTTC. Protein product: CASDGLLQGAPNIQYF. This chain links TRBV27 with TRBJ2-4; TRBD1 aligns across 9 bases. V lost 8 bases, J lost 7 bases, and 15 bases stayed unmatched. The germline V gene has CDR1 MNHEY and CDR2 SMNVEV (reference sequence). The CDR3 has 16 residues.

CDR3 in DNA: TGCAGCGTTGCTGGTTCTAGCGGGAGAAGTGTCGAGCAGTACTTC. Residues: CSVAGSSGRSVEQYF. The gene calls are TRBV29-1 and TRBJ2-7; 10 bases agree with TRBD2. V gave up 4 bases and J gave up 6 bases; unmatched junction bases: 12. The CDR3 length is 15 residues. Germline V lookup: CDR1 SQVTM, CDR2 ANQGSEA.

As for this clone: Other DNA sequences in this sample translate to the same CDR3. This sequence joins TRBV28 and TRBJ1-5; TRBD1 matches at 8 bases. CDR3 size: 14 residues. Unmatched junction bases numbered 2, after V lost 3 bases and J lost 4 bases. Germline CDR1 is MDHEN and CDR2 is SYDVKM. The CDR3 DNA follows: TGTGCCAGCAGTTTGAGACAGGGGAATCAGCCCCAGCATTTT. Residues: CASSLRQGNQPQHF.

The chain has TRBV11-2 and TRBJ2-5; unclear D gene. CDR3 length: 12 residues. V was cut by 0 bases and J by 7 bases, with 6 bases left in between. Germline values: CDR1 SGHAT, CDR2 FQNNGV. In nucleotides, the CDR3 is TGTGCCAGCAGCTTAGATGCCGGGACCCAGTACTTC. Translating it yields CASSLDAGTQYF.

This clone was seen a handful of times. This sequence joins TRBV19 and TRBJ1-2, with 7 positions matching TRBD1. Germline trimming cut 4 bases from V and 4 bases from J; bases unmatched to any gene: 15. This CDR3 spans 17 amino acids. Germline V gives CDR1 LNHDA, CDR2 SQIVND (reference sequence). In nucleotides, the CDR3 is TGTGCCAGTAGTAGCCGAGGGGGCCAGGGAAGTAGCTATGGCTACACCTTC. Translated: CASSSRGGQGSSYGYTF. The full variable domain, rest sourced from reference TRBV19 and TRBJ1-2, is DGGITQSPKYLFRKEGQNVTLSCEQNLNHDAMYWYRQDPGQGLRLIYYSQIVNDFQKGDIAEGYSVSREKKESFPLTVTSAQKNPTAFYLCASSSRGGQGSSYGYTFGSGTRLTVV.

The chain is built from TRBV28 and TRBJ2-2; TRBD2 aligns across 9 bases. This CDR3 is 19 amino acids long. Looked up from germline, CDR1 is MDHEN and CDR2 is SYDVKM. V dropped 3 bases and J dropped 6; count of bases not matched to a gene: 17. The DNA of the CDR3 is TGTGCCAGCAGTTTTTCGATGGGGGTTAGCGGGAGAAGTGCCGGGGAGCTGTTTTTT. It is translated as CASSFSMGVSGRSAGELFF.

V gene TRBV4-1 combines with J gene TRBJ1-1; D unresolved. The CDR3 is 14 residues long. The germline V gene has CDR1 MGHRA and CDR2 YSYEKL. V was cut by 5 bases and J by 1 base, with 11 bases left in between. CDR3 coding DNA: TGCGCCAGCAGCTCAGGTGGTAAGAACACTGAAGCTTTCTTT. Encoded protein: CASSSGGKNTEAFF.

The V gene is TRBV7-6, the J gene TRBJ2-7; 13 positions agree with TRBD2. Unmatched junction bases numbered 10, after V lost 7 bases and J lost 7 bases. The CDR3 is made up of 15 amino acids. Germline lookup yields CDR1 SGHVS and CDR2 FNYEAQ. The CDR3 region has the DNA TGTGCCAGCACCCAAATCGGACTAGCGGGAGAGGAGCAGTACTTC. Protein: CASTQIGLAGEEQYF.

The genes are TRBV4-3 and TRBJ1-5; possibly TRBD1 for D (5 bases). The V end lost 4 bases, the J end lost 2 bases, and 12 bases lay between the germline ends. Germline CDR1 and CDR2: LGHNA and YSLEER. This CDR3 has 15 residues. CDR3 sequence: CASSLTFRGNQPQHF. The CDR3 region has the DNA TGCGCCAGCAGCCTGACATTCAGGGGCAATCAGCCCCAGCATTTT.

The CDR3 DNA follows: TGTGCCAGCAGCCAAGAGAAGGAGCAGTACTTC. It codes for CASSQEKEQYF. The rearrangement joins TRBV11-2 to TRBJ2-7; D is undetermined. Looked up from germline, CDR1 is SGHAT and CDR2 is FQNNGV. The germline V and J ends were trimmed by 5 bases and 7 bases, with 9 bases remaining between them. The CDR3 is 11 residues long.

V gene TRBV29-1 combines with J gene TRBJ2-2, with D possibly TRBD2 on 6 matching bases. Per germline, CDR1 SQVTM and CDR2 ANQGSEA. V was trimmed by 7 bases and J by 0 bases, leaving 12 bases between them. The CDR3 has 14 residues. In nucleotides, the CDR3 is TGCAGCGCCGCGGGGAATCCGAACACCGGGGAGCTGTTTTTT. Residues: CSAAGNPNTGELFF.

V usage is TRBV6-5 and J usage is TRBJ2-3, with TRBD2 identical over 7 bases. V lost 4 bases to trimming and J lost 4 bases; unmatched junction nucleotides: 8. The CDR3 contains 15 residues. Germline CDR1 reads MNHEY; CDR2 reads SVGAGI. CDR3 amino acids: CASSSLRGRADTQYF. In nucleotides, the CDR3 is TGTGCCAGCAGTTCTCTCCGTGGGAGGGCAGATACGCAGTATTTT.

V usage is TRBV7-6 and J usage is TRBJ2-3; the match to TRBD1 covers 10 bases. Germline V CDR1 and CDR2: SGHVS, FNYEAQ. The CDR3 has 15 residues. After removal of 1 base from V and 2 bases from J, the junction contained 0 bases not matched to a gene. The CDR3, as DNA: TGTGCCAGCAGCTTAGGACAGGGGGCCACAGATACGCAGTATTTT. This sequence encodes CASSLGQGATDTQYF.